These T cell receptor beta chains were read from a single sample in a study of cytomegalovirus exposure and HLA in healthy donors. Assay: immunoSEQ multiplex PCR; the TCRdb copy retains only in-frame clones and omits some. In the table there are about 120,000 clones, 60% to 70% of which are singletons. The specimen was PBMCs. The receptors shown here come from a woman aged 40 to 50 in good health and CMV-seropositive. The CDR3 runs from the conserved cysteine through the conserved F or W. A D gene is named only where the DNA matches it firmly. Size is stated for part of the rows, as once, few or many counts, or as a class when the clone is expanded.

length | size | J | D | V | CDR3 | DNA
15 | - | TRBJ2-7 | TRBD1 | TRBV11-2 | CASSVTRGRDYEQYF | TGTGCCAGCAGTGTTACCAGGGGGCGAGACTACGAGCAGTACTTC
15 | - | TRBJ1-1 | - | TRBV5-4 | CASSLGAPRNTEAFF | TGTGCCAGCAGCTTAGGGGCGCCGAGGAACACTGAAGCTTTCTTT
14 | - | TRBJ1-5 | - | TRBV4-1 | CASSQDFGDQPQHF | TGCGCCAGCAGCCAAGACTTCGGGGATCAGCCCCAGCATTTT
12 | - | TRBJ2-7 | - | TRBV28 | CASSSGIYEQYF | TGTGCCAGCAGTTCCGGGATCTACGAGCAGTACTTC
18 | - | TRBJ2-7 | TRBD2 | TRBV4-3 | CASSRAMWASGSNGEQYF | TGCGCCAGCAGCCGTGCGATGTGGGCTAGCGGGAGTAATGGCGAGCAGTACTTC
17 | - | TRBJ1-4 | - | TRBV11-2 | CASSLDDRLTTNEKLFF | TGTGCCAGCAGCTTAGATGACAGATTAACAACTAATGAAAAACTGTTTTTT
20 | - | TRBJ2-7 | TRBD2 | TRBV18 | CASSPLRDRGLAGARREQYF | TGTGCCAGCTCACCACTCCGAGACAGGGGACTAGCGGGAGCCCGGAGGGAGCAGTACTTC
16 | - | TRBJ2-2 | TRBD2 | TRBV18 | CASCGLAGGDIGELFF | TGTGCCAGCTGCGGCCTGGCGGGAGGAGATATCGGGGAGCTGTTTTTT
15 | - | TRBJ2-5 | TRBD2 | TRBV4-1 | CASSQGTSYQETQYF | TGCGCCAGCAGCCAGGGGACTAGCTACCAAGAGACCCAGTACTTC
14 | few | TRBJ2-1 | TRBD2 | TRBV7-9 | CASSHGSGSNEQFF | TGTGCCAGCAGCCACGGTAGCGGGAGTAATGAGCAGTTCTTC
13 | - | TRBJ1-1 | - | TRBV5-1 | CASRREVNTEAFF | TGCGCCAGCAGGCGGGAGGTGAACACTGAAGCTTTCTTT
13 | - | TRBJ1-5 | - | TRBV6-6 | CASSRLGNQPQHF | TGTGCCAGCAGCAGATTGGGCAATCAGCCCCAGCATTTT
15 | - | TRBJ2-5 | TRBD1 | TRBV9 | CASSVSGTGGETQYF | TGTGCCAGCAGCGTATCCGGGACAGGGGGCGAGACCCAGTACTTC
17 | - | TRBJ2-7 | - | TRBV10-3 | CAISEYSAAGGAYEQYF | TGTGCCATCAGTGAGTATTCGGCGGCAGGAGGGGCCTACGAGCAGTACTTC
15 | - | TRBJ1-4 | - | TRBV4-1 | CASSQDRRGHEKLFF | TGCGCCAGCAGCCAAGATCGGAGGGGACATGAAAAACTGTTTTTT
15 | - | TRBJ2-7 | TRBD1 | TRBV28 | CASSTPAGGNYEQYF | TGTGCCAGCAGTACTCCGGCAGGGGGAAACTACGAGCAGTACTTC
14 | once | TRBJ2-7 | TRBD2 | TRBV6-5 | CASSHREDGYEQYF | TGTGCCAGCAGCCACCGGGAGGATGGATACGAGCAGTACTTC
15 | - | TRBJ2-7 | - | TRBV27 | CASSLTGFNSYEQYF | TGTGCCAGCAGTTTAACGGGTTTTAACTCCTACGAGCAGTACTTC
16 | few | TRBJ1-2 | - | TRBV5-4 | CASRTSLAGLNYGYTF | TGTGCCAGCAGGACGTCGTTGGCAGGGCTTAACTATGGCTACACCTTC
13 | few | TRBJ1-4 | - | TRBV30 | CASQSGGNEKLFF | TGTGCCAGTCAATCAGGAGGGAATGAAAAACTGTTTTTT
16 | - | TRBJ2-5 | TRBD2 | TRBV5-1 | CASSLRGLAGDETQYF | TGCGCCAGCAGCTTGAGGGGACTAGCGGGAGACGAGACCCAGTACTTC
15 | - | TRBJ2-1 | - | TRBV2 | CASSGGRGTVFEQFF | TGTGCCAGCAGTGGGGGGCGAGGAACCGTTTTTGAGCAGTTCTTC
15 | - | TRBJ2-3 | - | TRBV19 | CASSGGRLLTDTQYF | TGTGCCAGTAGTGGGGGGAGACTCCTCACAGATACGCAGTATTTT
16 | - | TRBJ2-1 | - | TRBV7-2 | CASSVGSASSYNEQFF | TGTGCCAGCAGCGTCGGGAGCGCGAGCTCCTACAATGAGCAGTTCTTC
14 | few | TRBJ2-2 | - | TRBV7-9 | CASSLMTNTGELFF | TGTGCCAGCAGCCTGATGACAAACACCGGGGAGCTGTTTTTT
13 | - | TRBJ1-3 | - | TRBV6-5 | CASSRTAGNTIYF | TGTGCCAGCAGCCGGACAGCCGGAAACACCATATATTTT
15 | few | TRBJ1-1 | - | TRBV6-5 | CASSGSLVLNTEAFF | TGTGCCAGCAGTGGATCACTAGTGTTGAACACTGAAGCTTTCTTT
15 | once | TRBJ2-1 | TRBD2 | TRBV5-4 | CASSPIAGGSRGQFF | TGTGCCAGCAGCCCTATAGCGGGAGGGTCGAGAGGGCAGTTCTTC
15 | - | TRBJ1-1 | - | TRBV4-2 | CASSPYRNSNTEAFF | TGTGCCAGCAGCCCATACAGGAACTCTAACACTGAAGCTTTCTTT